This T cell receptor beta chain is from a study of blood T cell repertoires in COVID-19. Study summary: The analysed material was cDNA or gDNA that came from T cells, B-cell-depleted T cells, or PBMCs.

Cohort 3 donors counted as recovered after two negative PCRs, clearance, or resolved symptoms. How the authors handled the data: By means of reference gene primer amplification, nucleated cell counts were estimated. This table comes from immunoSEQ multiplex PCR, and its TCRdb copy is limited to in-frame clones, with some not included. Clonal size and the V and J genes are those of that table, whereas D and trimming came from the DNA. The table shows about 310,000 clones, with 80% to 90% occurring only once. Germline V lookup: CDR1 SGHDT, CDR2 YYEEEE. Trimming removed 3 bases from V and 1 base from J, with 16 bases in between. CDR3 length: 16 amino acids.

This receptor was taken from a young man who had recovered from COVID-19. Sequences were obtained from PBMCs or T cells enriched from blood (not recorded which). The V gene is TRBV5-6, the J gene TRBJ1-1; tentative D call: TRBD1 (5 bases). The CDR3 here is CASSSPRGRGNTEAFF. The CDR3 coding sequence is TGTGCCAGCAGCTCTCCCCGGGGGAGGGGGAACACTGAAGCTTTCTTT.